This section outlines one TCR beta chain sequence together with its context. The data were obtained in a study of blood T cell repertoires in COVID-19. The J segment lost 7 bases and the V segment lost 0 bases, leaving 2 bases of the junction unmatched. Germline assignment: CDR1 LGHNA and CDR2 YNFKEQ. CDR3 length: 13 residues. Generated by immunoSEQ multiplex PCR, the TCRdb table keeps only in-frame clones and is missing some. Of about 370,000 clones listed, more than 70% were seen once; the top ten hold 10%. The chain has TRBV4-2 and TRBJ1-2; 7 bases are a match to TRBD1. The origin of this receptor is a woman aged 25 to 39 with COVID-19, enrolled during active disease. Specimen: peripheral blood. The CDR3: CASSQETGVGYTF. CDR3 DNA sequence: TGTGCCAGCAGCCAAGAAACAGGGGTTGGCTACACCTTC.